These 13 T cell receptor beta chains originate from one sample sequenced in a study of blood T cell repertoires in COVID-19. Here immunoSEQ multiplex PCR was the method, and the copy in TCRdb shows in-frame clones only, minus some. The table has 150,000 to 200,000 clones, approximately 84% seen once. Sequenced input: peripheral blood. The receptors come from a woman of 80 years or more with acute or convalescent COVID-19.

The gene calls are TRBV7-9 and TRBJ2-1, with 9 bases fitting TRBD1. The germline CDR1 and CDR2 sequences are SEHNR and FQNEAQ (reference sequence). The CDR3 is 17 residues long. The junction had 9 bases not matched to a gene; V was cut back by 1 base and J by 5 bases. Here the CDR3 reads CASSLGLGDRANNEQFF. The CDR3 nucleotides are TGTGCCAGCAGCTTAGGTTTAGGGGACAGGGCAAACAATGAGCAGTTCTTC.

The rearrangement uses TRBV5-1 and TRBJ2-7, with D possibly matching TRBD1 (5 bases). The CDR3 loop spans 14 amino acids. CDR1 SGHRS and CDR2 YFSETQ come from the germline V gene. V lost 0 bases and J lost 2, with 9 bases in between. The CDR3 DNA reads as TGCGCCAGCAGCTTGGGGGTCAGGGCCTACGAGCAGTACTTC. Residues: CASSLGVRAYEQYF.

This sequence joins TRBV2 and TRBJ1-6; D is uncertain. The germline gives CDR1 SNHLY, CDR2 FYNNEI. V gave up 5 bases and J gave up 0 bases, with 17 bases separating them. This CDR3 has 18 amino acids. The CDR3 bases are TGTGCCAGCAGTCCTCGGAGGACGGACTTCTCCTATAATTCACCCCTCCACTTT. This encodes CASSPRRTDFSYNSPLHF. Combining the CDR3 with reference TRBV2 and TRBJ1-6 gives the whole variable domain EPEVTQTPSHQVTQMGQEVILRCVPISNHLYFYWYRQILGQKVEFLVSFYNNEISEKSEIFDDQFSVERPDGSNFTLKIRSTKLEDSAMYFCASSPRRTDFSYNSPLHFGNGTRLTVT.

This sequence joins TRBV19 and TRBJ1-6; TRBD1 matches 7 bases. The CDR3 is made up of 13 amino acids. After removal of 8 bases from V and 7 bases from J, the junction contained 5 bases not matched to a gene. The germline gives CDR1 LNHDA, CDR2 SQIVND (reference sequence). In nucleotides, the CDR3 is TGTGCCAGTCAGGGACAGACCAATTCACCCCTCCACTTT. Protein sequence: CASQGQTNSPLHF.

The genes are TRBV18 and TRBJ1-1, with 9 bases that match TRBD1. Losses at the gene ends were 1 base for V and 1 base for J; bases not matched to a gene: 7. CDR3 length: 17 residues. Germline V CDR1 and CDR2: KGHSH, LQKENI. CDR3 region: CASSPRAGTGRNTEAFF. In DNA form, the CDR3 reads TGTGCCAGCTCACCACGGGCCGGGACAGGGAGGAACACTGAAGCTTTCTTT.

The chain couples TRBV5-1 to TRBJ1-2, with D perhaps matching TRBD1 (6 bases). This CDR3 is 14 amino acids long. V was cut by 0 bases and J by 6 bases, with 12 bases left in between. Germline CDR1 SGHRS, CDR2 YFSETQ. CDR3 sequence reads: CASSLGGTFDGYTF. CDR3 DNA: TGCGCCAGCAGCTTGGGGGGGACATTTGATGGCTACACCTTC.

The chain uses TRBV11-2 and TRBJ1-3; D is undetermined. V shed 6 bases and J shed 8 bases, with 14 bases lying between them. Germline CDR1 SGHAT, CDR2 FQNNGV. There are 13 residues in the CDR3. The CDR3 DNA follows: TGTGCCAGCAGTACCCAAAGAGGTGACACCATATATTTT. This gives the protein CASSTQRGDTIYF.

The rearrangement links TRBV10-3 to TRBJ1-1; 8 bases are a match to TRBD1. V lost 4 bases to trimming and J lost 0 bases; unmatched junction nucleotides: 4. Germline loops: CDR1 ENHRY, CDR2 SYGVKD. The CDR3 has 15 amino acids. The CDR3 bases are TGTGCCATCAGTGCGGGACAGGACTTGAACACTGAAGCTTTCTTT. Translating it yields CAISAGQDLNTEAFF.

The chain employs TRBV7-6 and TRBJ2-3; 10 bases are shared with TRBD2. Germline lookup yields CDR1 SGHVS and CDR2 FNYEAQ. V shed 0 bases, J shed 3 bases, and the junction held 3 bases outside the gene matches. The CDR3 totals 16 residues. The CDR3 region has the DNA TGTGCCAGCAGCTTAGCGCTAGCGGGAGTGACAGATACGCAGTATTTT. It yields the protein CASSLALAGVTDTQYF. The variable domain in full, with the rest retrieved from reference TRBV7-6 and TRBJ2-3, is GAGVSQSPRYKVTKRGQDVALRCDPISGHVSLYWYRQALGQGPEFLTYFNYEAQQDKSGLPNDRFSAERPEGSISTLTIQRTEQRDSAMYRCASSLALAGVTDTQYFGPGTRLTVL.

CDR3 bases: TGTGCCAGCAGTTCCGGACTAGCGGGGGAGTACGAGCAGTACTTC. Residues: CASSSGLAGEYEQYF. The chain has TRBV27 and TRBJ2-7; TRBD2 aligns across 13 bases. Looked up from germline, CDR1 is MNHEY and CDR2 is SMNVEV (reference sequence). The CDR3 consists of 15 residues. J was trimmed by 4 bases and V by 4 bases; bases with no gene match: 4.

J is TRBJ2-5 and V is TRBV7-8; D perhaps matches TRBD1 (6 bases). V dropped 6 bases and J dropped 1 base, with 12 bases sitting between them. The CDR3 covers 14 residues. Germline CDR1 SGHVS, CDR2 FQNEAQ. The CDR3 loop is CASRARGLQETQYF. DNA for the CDR3: TGTGCCAGCAGAGCCAGGGGCCTCCAAGAGACCCAGTACTTC.

Turning to this clone: In the same sample, other DNA sequences code for this CDR3. DNA for the CDR3: TGCGCCAGCAGCTTGGTAGGGGGGAACACTGAAGCTTTCTTT. Its protein product is CASSLVGGNTEAFF. The chain links TRBV5-1 to TRBJ1-1; TRBD1 is a possible D gene (6 bases). The germline V gene encodes CDR1 SGHRS and CDR2 YFSETQ. V was shortened by 0 bases and J by 1 base, with 7 bases between the two germline ends. The CDR3 spans 14 residues.

This chain links TRBV7-9 with TRBJ1-6, with D perhaps matching TRBD1 (5 bases). The CDR3 totals 15 residues. Germline values: CDR1 SEHNR, CDR2 FQNEAQ (reference sequence). The V end lost 6 bases, the J end lost 7 bases, and 16 bases lay between the germline ends. CDR3 sequence (DNA): TGTGCCAGCAGTGCAGGGTTATCGACCAATTCACCCCTCCACTTT. Its translation: CASSAGLSTNSPLHF.